One sample yielded the 27 T cell receptor beta chains listed below, sequenced in a study of blood T cell repertoires in COVID-19. The table came from immunoSEQ multiplex PCR; TCRdb's copy has only in-frame clones and leaves some out. The sample includes 60,000 to 65,000 clones, around 83% of them seen just once. Material: peripheral blood. These receptors all come from a man aged 45-65 years with COVID-19, enrolled during active disease.

The genes are TRBV9 and TRBJ1-1; D gene uncertain. From germline, CDR1 is SGDLS and CDR2 YYNGEE. V was trimmed by 1 base and J by 7 bases, leaving 11 bases between them. The CDR3 runs to 13 residues. The CDR3 DNA reads TGTGCCAGCAGCGTAACTGGAGATATTGAAGCTTTCTTT. Translation gives CASSVTGDIEAFF.

This clone has a handful of counts. CDR3 sequence: CASRPTVNTEAFF. The CDR3 DNA sequence: TGTGCCAGCAGGCCGACAGTGAACACTGAAGCTTTCTTT. The chain carries TRBV27 and TRBJ1-1; D is possibly TRBD1 (5 bases). The CDR3 consists of 13 residues. In germline, CDR1 is MNHEY, CDR2 SMNVEV (reference sequence). V lost 6 bases, J lost 0 bases, and 8 bases lay in between.

The chain combines TRBV2 with TRBJ2-5; 7 bases line up with TRBD2. This CDR3 region has 12 residues. V shed 10 bases, J shed 5 bases, and the junction held 7 bases outside the gene matches. Germline values: CDR1 SNHLY, CDR2 FYNNEI. The CDR3 bases are TGTGCCACTAGCGGAAATAGGGAGACCCAGTACTTC. It yields the protein CATSGNRETQYF.

V usage is TRBV11-2 and J usage is TRBJ1-2; D is unresolved. CDR1 is SGHAT, CDR2 FQNNGV, per germline. Trimming shortened V by 4 bases and J by 13 bases, and 16 bases separated the two germline ends. This CDR3 has 12 residues. The CDR3 nucleotides are TGTGCCAGCAGCTCCTTGCGGGAAGCAGGCACCTTC. This sequence encodes CASSSLREAGTF.

This clone came up a few times. This chain connects TRBV5-1 to TRBJ1-1; possibly TRBD1 for D (5 bases). V lost 4 bases, J lost 3 bases, and 10 bases lay in between. The CDR3 runs 13 residues. Germline CDR1 is SGHRS and CDR2 is YFSETQ. For the CDR3, the DNA is TGCGCCAGCAGCACTGGACAAGACACTGAAGCTTTCTTT. Protein product: CASSTGQDTEAFF.

The chain combines TRBV6-1 with TRBJ1-5; D is uncertain. Trimming took off 5 bases at V and 4 bases at J, with 12 bases between the two ends. The CDR3 contains 14 residues. Germline values: CDR1 MNHNS, CDR2 SASEGT. CDR3 amino acids: CASSYVEVNQPQHF. DNA of the CDR3: TGTGCCAGCAGTTATGTAGAGGTTAATCAGCCCCAGCATTTT.

This rearrangement joins TRBV19 to TRBJ1-6; 8 bases agree with TRBD1. Losses at the gene ends were 8 bases for V and 7 bases for J; bases not matched to a gene: 1. The CDR3 has 12 amino acids. CDR1 and CDR2 from the germline V gene are LNHDA and SQIVND (reference sequence). CDR3 in amino acids: CASGQGNSPLHF. The CDR3 nucleotides are TGTGCCAGTGGACAGGGAAATTCACCCCTCCACTTT.

The genes are TRBV3-1 (or the pseudogene TRBV3-2) and TRBJ2-3; TRBD2 agrees at 9 bases. V was pared by 3 bases and J by 3 bases, with 10 bases of the junction left unmatched. This CDR3 spans 17 amino acids. Germline V CDR1 and CDR2: LGHDT, YNNKEL (reference sequence). The CDR3 reads CASSHPIAGVGTDTQYF. In nucleotides, the CDR3 is TGTGCCAGCAGCCACCCGATAGCGGGAGTAGGGACAGATACGCAGTATTTT.

The chain recombines TRBV11-2 with TRBJ1-1; D is unclear. Germline V gene lookup returns CDR1 SGHAT and CDR2 FQNNGV. This CDR3 contains 15 residues. V was clipped by 5 bases and J by 0 bases, with 13 bases between them. CDR3 in amino acids: CASSPDLGMNTEAFF. CDR3 bases: TGTGCCAGCAGCCCCGATTTGGGCATGAACACTGAAGCTTTCTTT.

The chain is built from TRBV27 and TRBJ2-5; 9 bases are a match to TRBD1. The CDR3 consists of 15 residues. Germline V gene lookup returns CDR1 MNHEY and CDR2 SMNVEV (reference sequence). The V and J ends lost 5 bases and 5 bases, in that order; junction bases with no gene match: 9. Written as DNA, the CDR3 is TGTGCCAGCAGTCCCTCCGGAGGGACAGGGGAGACCCAGTACTTC. It translates to CASSPSGGTGETQYF.

In nucleotides, the CDR3 is TGTGCCAGCAGCCACAGTTCTCGGTATACTGAAAAACTGTTTTTT. Protein product: CASSHSSRYTEKLFF. This chain uses TRBV7-2 with TRBJ1-4; D unclear. Germline V gene data show CDR1 as SGHTA and CDR2 as FQGNSA. Between the trimmed V and J ends, which lost 5 bases and 7 bases, there was a span of 17 bases. There are 15 residues in the CDR3.

This chain uses TRBV30 with TRBJ1-3; the match to TRBD1 covers 10 bases. J gave up 0 bases and V 7 bases, and 3 bases lay outside the gene matches. CDR1 GTSNPN and CDR2 SVGIG come from the germline V gene (reference sequence). CDR3 length: 14 residues. The CDR3 sequence: CASGTGASGNTIYF. The CDR3, as DNA: TGTGCCTCTGGGACAGGGGCCTCTGGAAACACCATATATTTT.

This clone was found a few times. This rearrangement joins TRBV28 to TRBJ1-5; the D is unclear. The V end lost 1 base, the J end lost 7 bases, and 11 bases lay between the germline ends. The length of the CDR3 is 14 residues. Germline V lookup: CDR1 MDHEN, CDR2 SYDVKM. This chain's CDR3 is CASSLLREGQPQHF. CDR3 in DNA: TGTGCCAGCAGTTTATTGAGGGAGGGCCAGCCCCAGCATTTT.

J is TRBJ1-2 and V is TRBV28; the D gene is possibly TRBD1 (6 bases). The CDR3 is made up of 13 amino acids. Trimming pared 8 bases from V and 4 bases from J, leaving 14 bases between. Germline V gene data show CDR1 as MDHEN and CDR2 as SYDVKM. The CDR3 spells CASCRQAVYGYTF. Here the CDR3 DNA reads TGTGCCAGCTGTCGACAGGCGGTCTATGGCTACACCTTC.

V gene TRBV10-3 combines with J gene TRBJ1-3; TRBD1 is a possible D gene (6 bases). CDR1 ENHRY and CDR2 SYGVKD come from the germline V gene. The CDR3 spans 15 residues. The V end was cut by 5 bases, the J end by 4 bases, with 15 bases between. For the CDR3, the DNA is TGTGCCATCAGTCTTAGGGGGACCACAGGAAACACCATATATTTT. Translating gives CAISLRGTTGNTIYF.

The chain recombines TRBV5-1 with TRBJ1-4, with D hard to call. The CDR3 sequence is 16 residues long. Germline CDR1 is SGHRS and CDR2 is YFSETQ. Trimming took 4 bases from V and 1 from J, leaving 14 bases between them. CDR3 sequence: CASSPGPGVTNEKLFF. The CDR3 region has the DNA TGCGCCAGCAGCCCTGGCCCCGGGGTAACTAATGAAAAACTGTTTTTT.

This clone showed up many times. The chain combines TRBV7-9 with TRBJ2-1, with a weak D call TRBD2 (5 bases). The CDR3 runs to 13 residues. Germline loops: CDR1 SEHNR, CDR2 FQNEAQ (reference sequence). Trimming pared 5 bases from V and 3 bases from J, leaving 8 bases between. As DNA, the CDR3 is TGTGCCAGCAGCCCACGGGACTACAATGAGCAGTTCTTC. It specifies CASSPRDYNEQFF. Looking up the rest from reference TRBV7-9 and TRBJ2-1 gives the full variable domain: DTGVSQNPRHKITKRGQNVTFRCDPISEHNRLYWYRQTLGQGPEFLTYFQNEAQLEKSRLLSDRFSAERPKGSFSTLEIQRTEQGDSAMYLCASSPRDYNEQFFGPGTRLTVL.

The chain uses TRBV7-8 and TRBJ1-1; D perhaps matches TRBD1 (5 bases). Deletions cut 1 base from V and 7 bases from J, with 13 bases between. Germline CDR1 is SGHVS and CDR2 is FQNEAQ. The CDR3 spans 14 residues. Written as DNA, the CDR3 is TGTGCCAGCAGCTTAGAGATTTTAGGGGTTGAAGCTTTCTTT. Translating it yields CASSLEILGVEAFF. The full variable domain, in which reference TRBV7-8 and TRBJ1-1 provide the parts outside the CDR3, is GAGVSQSPRYKVAKRGQDVALRCDPISGHVSLFWYQQALGQGPEFLTYFQNEAQLDKSGLPSDRFFAERPEGSVSTLKIQRTQQEDSAVYLCASSLEILGVEAFFGQGTRLTVV.

The J gene is TRBJ2-4, the V gene TRBV16; D might be TRBD1 (6 bases). CDR1 and CDR2 (germline): KGHSY, FQNENV. The CDR3 consists of 17 residues. Trimming took 3 bases from V and 3 from J, leaving 18 bases between them. In DNA form, the CDR3 reads TGTGCCAGCAGCCATTCACTCCAGGGGTTCGTCAAAAACATTCAGTACTTC. Protein: CASSHSLQGFVKNIQYF.

J is TRBJ2-2 and V is TRBV6-4; tentative D call: TRBD2 (5 bases). The germline gives CDR1 MRHNA, CDR2 SNTAGT. Trimming removed 4 bases from V and 7 bases from J, with 10 bases in between. The CDR3 runs to 13 residues. The CDR3 reads CASSVASFGELFF. As DNA, the CDR3 is TGTGCCAGCAGTGTCGCTAGCTTCGGGGAGCTGTTTTTT.

The CDR3 is CASSEWVGETQYF. CDR3 in DNA: TGTGCCAGCAGTGAATGGGTCGGGGAGACCCAGTACTTC. The chain carries TRBV2 and TRBJ2-5, with D uncertain. This CDR3 is 13 amino acids long. Looked up from germline, CDR1 is SNHLY and CDR2 is FYNNEI. The V and J ends lost 2 bases and 5 bases respectively, with 9 bases between them.

This clone was seen once. V usage is TRBV5-5 and J usage is TRBJ1-2, with 9 positions matching TRBD1. This CDR3 comprises 16 residues. V lost 3 bases and J lost 5; bases outside the gene matches: 11. The germline gives CDR1 SGHKS, CDR2 YYEKEE (reference sequence). CDR3 sequence reads: CASSSTGTGKLYGYTF. The DNA of the CDR3 is TGTGCCAGCAGCTCGACCGGGACAGGGAAGCTTTATGGCTACACCTTC.

V is TRBV30 and J is TRBJ2-3; D is possibly TRBD2 (5 bases). CDR1 is GTSNPN, CDR2 SVGIG, per germline (reference sequence). The CDR3 sequence is 15 residues long. V lost 5 bases and J lost 7, with 22 bases in between. DNA for the CDR3: TGTGCCTGGGGCAGAAGACTCAGCAGCGGATATACGCAGTATTTT. Residues: CAWGRRLSSGYTQYF.

The genes are TRBV5-4 and TRBJ2-3, with 13 bases that match TRBD2. Germline trimming cut 4 bases from V and 6 bases from J; bases unmatched to any gene: 11. Germline V CDR1 and CDR2: SGHNT, YYREEE (reference sequence). This CDR3 region has 17 residues. The CDR3 DNA sequence: TGTGCCAGCAGCCCCCCCGGACTAGCGGGAGTAGGCGATACGCAGTATTTT. Translation: CASSPPGLAGVGDTQYF.

The chain has TRBV5-1 and TRBJ2-7; TRBD2 aligns across 11 bases. The CDR3 is made up of 15 amino acids. The V gene's germline CDR1 is SGHRS and CDR2 YFSETQ. V lost 3 bases, J lost 0 bases, and 2 bases stayed unmatched. The CDR3 region is CASSSTSGSSYEQYF. The CDR3 DNA sequence: TGCGCCAGCAGCTCTACTAGCGGGAGCTCCTACGAGCAGTACTTC.

The CDR3 DNA reads TGTGCCAGCAGCGTAGCAACTAGCGCCCTGTACGAGCAGTACTTC. This sequence encodes CASSVATSALYEQYF. This chain connects TRBV9 to TRBJ2-7; 7 nucleotides line up with TRBD2. Unmatched junction bases numbered 7, after V lost 0 bases and J lost 4 bases. Germline lookup yields CDR1 SGDLS and CDR2 YYNGEE. This CDR3 has 15 amino acids.

J is TRBJ2-1 and V is TRBV28; 7 nucleotides agree with TRBD2. CDR1 is MDHEN and CDR2 is SYDVKM in the germline V gene. This CDR3 comprises 14 residues. V lost 6 bases and J lost 4; bases outside the gene matches: 6. This chain's CDR3 is CASRSTSKYNEQFF. CDR3 coding DNA: TGTGCCAGCAGGTCGACTAGCAAATACAATGAGCAGTTCTTC.